At least ten counts were recorded for the clone carrying this T cell receptor beta chain. CDR1 MGHRA and CDR2 YSYEKL come from the germline V gene. Trimming stripped 1 base from V and 9 bases from J, with 4 bases between. There are 11 residues in the CDR3. These data belong to a study of identical twins. TCRdb recomputed calls from the 5' RACE reads with MiXCR, one row per CDR3 protein. The repertoire holds roughly 250,000 distinct CDR3 sequences, with roughly 7.5% as singletons. These same records also appear under a second study, on yellow fever vaccine responses in identical twins. This second study says: The T cell response to vaccination in identical twins was reportedly partly convergent and partly personalized.

The sequencing sample was made of CD8+ T cells sorted from blood. The V call is TRBV4-1, the J call TRBJ2-1; D is unclear. The clonotype was recovered from a woman between 18 and 30 years old in good health. The CDR3 DNA is TGCGCCAGCAGCCAAGGGGTTGAGCAGTTCTTC. Its translation: CASSQGVEQFF.